Following are 15 T cell receptor beta chains from one sample sequenced in a study of vaccination and CD4 T cells after COVID-19. No cognate antigen is known for these TCRs. Sequencing of cultured CD4+ T cell DNA used the Oncomine TCR Beta short-read assay. TCRdb recomputed calls from the PCR reads with MiXCR, one row per CDR3 protein. The table lists roughly 12,000 distinct CDR3 sequences, roughly half of them singletons. Treatment specified: roughly 10-day PBMC culture with coronavirus spike peptide pools or control peptides (ViraFEST assay). Sequencing input: CD4+ T cells from blood, cultured in vitro. The receptors shown here come from a human donor who had recovered from COVID-19.

This clonotype was counted a few times. Sequence at one end of the junction differs from germline and may be a read error. The V call is TRBV15, the J call TRBJ2-2, with 9 bases identical to TRBD2. Germline CDR1 LNHNV, CDR2 YYDKDF (reference sequence). The CDR3 has 17 amino acids. This CDR3 is CATSRVAGGPGTGELFF. The CDR3 bases are TGTGCCACCAGTAGAGTGGCGGGAGGGCCGGGGACCGGGGAGCTGTTTTTT.

The V and J genes are TRBV7-6 and TRBJ2-1; 10 nucleotides align to TRBD2. The V and J ends lost 3 bases and 4 bases, in that order; junction bases with no gene match: 3. Germline V gives CDR1 SGHVS, CDR2 FNYEAQ. The CDR3 runs 15 residues. CDR3 in DNA: TGTGCCAGCAGCTTGCGGACTAGCGGATACAATGAGCAGTTCTTC. Encoded protein: CASSLRTSGYNEQFF.

This clonotype was detected a few times. The gene calls are TRBV7-9 and TRBJ2-3; no clear D. With 5 bases removed from V and 2 bases from J, the gap between germline ends came to 8 bases. CDR1 and CDR2 (germline): SEHNR, FQNEAQ (reference sequence). The CDR3 covers 13 residues. The DNA for the CDR3 is TGTGCCAGCAGCAGAAGTTTCACAGATACGCAGTATTTT. Protein sequence: CASSRSFTDTQYF.

This chain joins TRBV11-2 and TRBJ1-2; 7 nucleotides match TRBD1. The CDR3 has 15 residues. The junction had 7 bases not matched to a gene; V was cut back by 5 bases and J by 1 base. CDR1 and CDR2 from the germline V gene are SGHAT and FQNNGV. The CDR3 sequence is CASSRTGANNYGYTF. The CDR3 coding sequence is TGTGCCAGCAGCAGAACAGGGGCCAATAACTATGGCTACACCTTC.

This chain joins TRBV6-1 and TRBJ1-6, with D unclear. V lost 6 bases and J 9 bases, leaving 12 bases between the germline ends. The germline V gene encodes CDR1 MNHNS and CDR2 SASEGT. This CDR3 has 13 amino acids. The CDR3 sequence is CASRPRGGSPLHF. DNA for the CDR3: TGTGCCAGCAGGCCCCGGGGTGGTTCACCCCTCCACTTT.

The chain joins TRBV20-1 to TRBJ1-2; TRBD1 agrees at 8 bases. The CDR3 sequence is 14 residues long. Trimming removed 5 bases from V and 4 bases from J; junction bases left unmatched: 9. In germline, CDR1 is DFQATT, CDR2 SNEGSKA (reference sequence). CDR3: CSAFRTGRGYGYTF. CDR3 in DNA: TGCAGTGCTTTTCGGACAGGGCGGGGCTATGGCTACACCTTC.

The chain employs TRBV6-5 and TRBJ2-7; 7 bases fit TRBD1. The CDR3 sequence is 15 residues long. From germline, CDR1 is MNHEY and CDR2 SVGAGI. Unmatched junction bases numbered 9, after V lost 4 bases and J lost 3 bases. The CDR3 region has the DNA TGTGCCAGCAGTTCCGGGACAGCCCTGAACTACGAGCAGTACTTC. This codes for CASSSGTALNYEQYF.

This clonotype was seen a few times. The chain links TRBV20-1 to TRBJ2-7; D uncertain. Deletions cut 2 bases from V and 6 bases from J, with 17 bases between. The CDR3 loop spans 14 amino acids. Germline V gene data show CDR1 as DFQATT and CDR2 as SNEGSKA (reference sequence). The CDR3 loop is CSARMRRSNTEQYF. CDR3 DNA sequence: TGCAGTGCTAGAATGCGAAGGTCCAATACCGAGCAGTACTTC.

The chain is built from TRBV28 and TRBJ1-2, with TRBD1 as a possible D gene (6 bases). The CDR3 runs 13 residues. The V end lost 3 bases, the J end lost 4 bases, and 9 bases lay between the germline ends. From germline, CDR1 is MDHEN and CDR2 SYDVKM. The chain's CDR3 is CASSFTGPYGYTF. The CDR3 DNA sequence: TGTGCCAGCAGTTTCACAGGGCCCTATGGCTACACCTTC.

This clonotype is large in the sample. The chain couples TRBV7-2 to TRBJ2-3, with 7 positions matching TRBD2. This CDR3 is built from 15 residues. Trimming cost V 3 bases and J 4 bases; bases outside gene matches: 7. Germline values: CDR1 SGHTA, CDR2 FQGNSA. The DNA for the CDR3 is TGTGCCAGCAGCTTCGGCGGGAGTGGGGCAGATACGCAGTATTTT. Translated, it gives CASSFGGSGADTQYF.

V and J are TRBV6-1 and TRBJ2-1; 7 nucleotides align to TRBD2. The assigned J gene may be wrong: the sequence end matches TRBJ2-7 better. This CDR3 has 14 amino acids. In germline, CDR1 is MNHNS, CDR2 SASEGT. This CDR3 is CASSPVGGRAEQYF. The CDR3 DNA reads as TGTGCCAGCAGTCCCGTGGGAGGGAGAGCCGAGCAGTACTTC.

This chain connects TRBV29-1 to TRBJ2-5, with D maybe TRBD2 (5 bases). Germline values: CDR1 SQVTM, CDR2 ANQGSEA. There are 14 residues in the CDR3. The CDR3 region has the DNA TGCAGTGCCCACGGGAACTCTTACCAAGAGACCCAGTACTTC. It is translated as CSAHGNSYQETQYF. Variable domain in full (rest from reference TRBV29-1 and TRBJ2-5): SAVISQKPSRDICQRGTSLTIQCQVDSQVTMMFWYRQQPGQSLTLIATANQGSEATYESGFVIDKFPISRPNLTFSTLTVSNMSPEDSSIYLCSAHGNSYQETQYFGPGTRLLVL.

The CDR3 is CASSRKGLGGTEAFF. As DNA, the CDR3 is TGTGCCAGCAGCCGTAAGGGCCTCGGGGGCACTGAAGCTTTCTTT. The gene calls are TRBV5-8 and TRBJ1-1; TRBD1 might be the D (5 bases). V lost 4 bases, J lost 4 bases, and 17 bases lay in between. The CDR3 loop spans 15 amino acids. Germline values: CDR1 SGHTS, CDR2 YDEGEE.

The chain recombines TRBV4-1 with TRBJ2-7, with D possibly matching TRBD2 (6 bases). Between the trimmed V and J ends, which lost 1 base and 7 bases, there was a span of 14 bases. CDR3 length: 14 amino acids. From germline, CDR1 is MGHRA and CDR2 YSYEKL. As DNA, the CDR3 is TGCGCCAGCAGCCAAGCGGGGGTTACTCGGGAGCAGTACTTC. It translates to CASSQAGVTREQYF.

The rearrangement links TRBV6-4 to TRBJ1-5, with TRBD1 as a possible D gene (5 bases). The CDR3 runs to 15 residues. V was trimmed by 0 bases and J by 1 base, leaving 7 bases between them. Germline assignment: CDR1 MRHNA and CDR2 SNTAGT. The CDR3 sequence is CASSDSGTSNQPQHF. The CDR3 nucleotides are TGTGCCAGCAGTGACTCCGGGACCAGCAATCAGCCCCAGCATTTT.